One and the same sample provided the 11 T cell receptor beta chains below, sequenced in a study of blood T cell repertoires in COVID-19. Using immunoSEQ multiplex PCR, the repertoire was profiled, and TCRdb retains in-frame clones only, with some absent. The sample records about 110,000 clones, around 81% being singletons. The sample was peripheral blood. Every receptor here comes from a human donor in a cohort sampled during active or convalescent COVID-19.

This clone has just a few counts. The chain couples TRBV29-1 to TRBJ2-1; D is ambiguous. The V gene lost 8 bases and the J gene lost 3 bases, with 11 bases spanning the gap. This CDR3 is 12 amino acids long. Germline V gene sequence: CDR1 SQVTM, CDR2 ANQGSEA. The DNA of the CDR3 is TGCAGCACCCGTTACAGCTACAATGAGCAGTTCTTC. Translated: CSTRYSYNEQFF.

The rearrangement joins TRBV6-5 to TRBJ2-3, with TRBD2 matching 7 bases. Trimming at V came to 6 bases and at J to 6 bases, leaving 9 bases not matched to a gene. The germline V gene encodes CDR1 MNHEY and CDR2 SVGAGI. CDR3 length: 14 amino acids. The CDR3 loop reads CASSRRGLPDTQYF. The CDR3 DNA is TGTGCCAGCAGCCGCCGGGGACTACCCGATACGCAGTATTTT.

The chain employs TRBV13 and TRBJ2-7; D may be TRBD1 (6 bases). V was pared by 5 bases and J by 2 bases, with 13 bases between. Germline V gene lookup returns CDR1 PRHDT and CDR2 FYEKMQ (reference sequence). This CDR3 region has 14 residues. CDR3 amino acids: CASSPQGHPYEQYF. In DNA, the CDR3 is TGTGCCAGCAGCCCCCAGGGACACCCCTACGAGCAGTACTTC.

J is TRBJ1-2 and V is TRBV27; 10 nucleotides line up with TRBD1. CDR3 size: 15 residues. V lost 6 bases to trimming and J lost 1 base; unmatched junction nucleotides: 5. CDR1 is MNHEY and CDR2 is SMNVEV in the germline V gene (reference sequence). CDR3 region: CASRGQGRHNYGYTF. The CDR3 DNA sequence: TGTGCCAGCAGGGGACAGGGGCGGCATAACTATGGCTACACCTTC.

The chain combines TRBV5-1 with TRBJ2-5; possibly TRBD1 for D (7 bases). The length of the CDR3 is 14 residues. V gave up 4 bases and J gave up 2 bases, with 12 bases separating them. CDR1 is SGHRS, CDR2 YFSETQ, per germline. CDR3 in amino acids: CASSAAGGQETQYF. The CDR3 region has the DNA TGCGCCAGCAGCGCCGCAGGGGGGCAAGAGACCCAGTACTTC.

This rearrangement joins TRBV7-2 to TRBJ2-2; 8 bases map to TRBD1. V lost 3 bases, J lost 7 bases, and 10 bases stayed unmatched. In germline, CDR1 is SGHTA, CDR2 FQGNSA. There are 16 residues in the CDR3. CDR3: CASSLVGQGLLGELFF. Here the CDR3 DNA reads TGTGCCAGCAGCTTGGTCGGACAGGGTCTGCTCGGGGAGCTGTTTTTT.

The chain employs TRBV5-1 and TRBJ2-3; the D is unclear. Germline CDR1 reads SGHRS; CDR2 reads YFSETQ. Trimming cost V 1 base and J 5 bases, with 11 bases left between them. This CDR3 region has 14 residues. The CDR3 sequence: CASSLTGSIDTQYF. CDR3 sequence (DNA): TGCGCCAGCAGCTTGACGGGTTCGATAGATACGCAGTATTTT.

The chain couples TRBV3-1 (or the pseudogene TRBV3-2) to TRBJ2-1; the match to TRBD1 covers 7 bases. Germline V lookup: CDR1 LGHDT, CDR2 YNNKEL (reference sequence). The V gene end was trimmed by 5 bases and the J gene end by 6 bases; junction bases not matched to a gene: 4. This CDR3 is 13 amino acids long. The CDR3, as DNA: TGTGCCAGCAGCAGAGGGGGCGTCAATGAGCAGTTCTTC. Protein: CASSRGGVNEQFF.

V and J are TRBV7-9 and TRBJ2-2; TRBD2 might be the D (6 bases). V lost 4 bases and J lost 2, with 14 bases in between. The length of the CDR3 is 16 residues. Germline assignment: CDR1 SEHNR and CDR2 FQNEAQ (reference sequence). The CDR3 sequence: CASSWDWGSNTGELFF. In nucleotides, the CDR3 is TGTGCCAGCAGCTGGGACTGGGGCAGTAACACCGGGGAGCTGTTTTTT.

The chain combines TRBV6-2 or TRBV6-3 with TRBJ2-4; 9 nucleotides align to TRBD2. V trimming: 2 bases; J trimming: 1 base; junction bases outside the gene matches: 9. Germline V gene sequence: CDR1 MNHEY, CDR2 SVGEGT. The CDR3 runs to 18 residues. CDR3 nucleotide sequence: TGTGCCAGCAGTTACGGCGGGGGGGCCGATTTGGCCAAAAACATTCAGTACTTC. It specifies CASSYGGGADLAKNIQYF.

The chain carries TRBV10-1 and TRBJ1-1; 7 bases align to TRBD1. This CDR3 has 19 amino acids. Germline CDR1 is WNHNN and CDR2 is SYGVQD (reference sequence). V lost 10 bases and J lost 1; bases outside the gene matches: 24. This chain's CDR3 is CATTRKSRDREIGNTEAFF. In nucleotides, the CDR3 is TGCGCCACCACCCGGAAATCCCGGGACAGAGAAATTGGGAACACTGAAGCTTTCTTT.